Each of the 30 T cell receptor beta chains below was sequenced from the same sample in a study of T cell responses to AZD1222 COVID-19 vaccine. The protocol was immunoSEQ multiplex PCR, while the TCRdb copy is restricted to in-frame clones and leaves out a portion. The sample lists 200,000 or so clones; 93% were seen once. This specimen consisted of peripheral blood, obtained on day 0 of MenACWY control vaccination. These receptors originate from an adult in good health.

This clone was seen a single time. This chain connects TRBV3-1 (or the pseudogene TRBV3-2) to TRBJ1-1; TRBD1 matches at 7 bases. The CDR3 length is 14 residues. CDR1 is LGHDT, CDR2 YNNKEL, per germline (reference sequence). V shed 3 bases, J shed 4 bases, and the junction held 5 bases outside the gene matches. The CDR3 loop reads CASSQTGWGTEAFF. The CDR3 region has the DNA TGTGCCAGCAGCCAGACAGGGTGGGGCACTGAAGCTTTCTTT.

The V and J genes are TRBV7-9 and TRBJ1-1; D unresolved. The CDR3 extends over 17 amino acids. V lost 2 bases, J lost 0 bases, and 16 bases lay in between. Germline V gives CDR1 SEHNR, CDR2 FQNEAQ (reference sequence). The CDR3 sequence: CASSLFNFGGMNTEAFF. The CDR3 DNA reads as TGTGCCAGCAGCTTATTTAATTTTGGCGGGATGAACACTGAAGCTTTCTTT.

This rearrangement joins TRBV7-2 to TRBJ1-4, with TRBD1 matching over 8 bases. Looked up from germline, CDR1 is SGHTA and CDR2 is FQGNSA. The junction had 9 bases not matched to a gene; V was cut back by 1 base and J by 8 bases. The CDR3 spans 16 residues. The CDR3 bases are TGTGCCAGCAGCTTAGTCCGGTCACAGGGGGTCGAAAAACTGTTTTTT. This sequence encodes CASSLVRSQGVEKLFF.

The chain joins TRBV7-8 to TRBJ1-4; D not certain. V was clipped by 2 bases and J by 5 bases, with 15 bases between them. Germline lookup yields CDR1 SGHVS and CDR2 FQNEAQ. The length of the CDR3 is 16 residues. CDR3 DNA: TGTGCCAGCAGCTTAAAGCTACAGAGGGTCAATGAAAAACTGTTTTTT. Residues: CASSLKLQRVNEKLFF.

The rearrangement joins TRBV30 to TRBJ1-1; possibly TRBD1 for D (5 bases). Trimming took off 0 bases at V and 4 bases at J, with 15 bases between the two ends. The CDR3 spans 15 residues. Germline loops: CDR1 GTSNPN, CDR2 SVGIG (reference sequence). The CDR3 loop reads CAWSVGTGGVTEAFF. CDR3 in DNA: TGTGCCTGGAGTGTAGGGACCGGTGGAGTCACTGAAGCTTTCTTT.

This chain joins TRBV2 and TRBJ2-7; TRBD1 matches at 9 bases. The trim removed 6 bases at V and 4 bases at J, leaving 4 bases unmatched. The length of the CDR3 is 13 residues. From germline, CDR1 is SNHLY and CDR2 FYNNEI. The CDR3 sequence: CASRTTGGYEQYF. As DNA, the CDR3 is TGTGCCAGCAGGACGACAGGGGGTTACGAGCAGTACTTC.

V usage is TRBV2 and J usage is TRBJ2-1; D is perhaps TRBD1 (6 bases). Per germline, CDR1 SNHLY and CDR2 FYNNEI. This CDR3 region has 13 residues. Deletions cut 9 bases from V and 4 bases from J, with 13 bases between. The chain's CDR3 is CARGANGYNEQFF. The CDR3, as DNA: TGTGCCAGGGGGGCCAATGGATACAATGAGCAGTTCTTC.

The chain carries TRBV7-2 and TRBJ2-7, with D unresolved. CDR1 is SGHTA and CDR2 is FQGNSA in the germline V gene. V gave up 4 bases and J gave up 7 bases, with 8 bases separating them. CDR3 length: 11 residues. The CDR3 loop reads CASSSLGEQYF. CDR3 coding DNA: TGTGCCAGCAGCTCCCTCGGGGAGCAGTACTTC.

The chain employs TRBV7-2 and TRBJ1-2; 7 bases are a match to TRBD1. After removal of 5 bases from V and 5 bases from J, the junction contained 11 bases not matched to a gene. Germline CDR1 and CDR2: SGHTA and FQGNSA. The CDR3 runs to 15 residues. The CDR3 here is CASSPPGQVLYGYTF. The DNA of the CDR3 is TGTGCCAGCAGCCCCCCCGGACAGGTGTTATATGGCTACACCTTC. Full variable domain (rest looked up from reference TRBV7-2 and TRBJ1-2): GAGVSQSPSNKVTEKGKDVELRCDPISGHTALYWYRQSLGQGLEFLIYFQGNSAPDKSGLPSDRFSAERTGGSVSTLTIQRTQQEDSAVYLCASSPPGQVLYGYTFGSGTRLTVV.

This chain connects TRBV7-9 to TRBJ1-1; D is unclear. Trimming cost V 5 bases and J 6 bases, with 19 bases left between them. Germline assignment: CDR1 SEHNR and CDR2 FQNEAQ (reference sequence). This CDR3 has 15 residues. The CDR3 sequence is CASSPASGRGSEAFF. CDR3 nucleotides: TGTGCCAGCAGCCCTGCCTCCGGACGCGGCTCTGAAGCTTTCTTT.

V gene TRBV19 combines with J gene TRBJ2-7; the D is unclear. Trimming took 4 bases from V and 2 from J, leaving 9 bases between them. The CDR3 covers 13 residues. Germline CDR1 reads LNHDA; CDR2 reads SQIVND (reference sequence). CDR3 in DNA: TGTGCCAGTAGTACCTCCCGTACCTACGAGCAGTACTTC. Translation gives CASSTSRTYEQYF.

The gene calls are TRBV14 and TRBJ1-4; 7 positions match TRBD1. CDR1 SGHDN and CDR2 FVKESK come from the germline V gene. There are 22 residues in the CDR3. The junction had 19 bases not matched to a gene; V was cut back by 0 bases and J by 0 bases. CDR3 in DNA: TGTGCCAGCAGCCAAGAACCTCAGGGGGGGCTCCCGCAGGGAGCAACTAATGAAAAACTGTTTTTT. This encodes CASSQEPQGGLPQGATNEKLFF. The full variable domain, with the rest looked up from reference TRBV14 and TRBJ1-4, is EAGVTQFPSHSVIEKGQTVTLRCDPISGHDNLYWYRRVMGKEIKFLLHFVKESKQDESGMPNNRFLAERTGGTYSTLKVQPAELEDSGVYFCASSQEPQGGLPQGATNEKLFFGSGTQLSVL.

The rearrangement uses TRBV4-2 and TRBJ2-7; the D is unclear. The CDR3 extends over 14 amino acids. Trimming left V 0 bases short and J 0 bases short, with 6 bases between. Per germline, CDR1 LGHNA and CDR2 YNFKEQ. The CDR3 region has the DNA TGTGCCAGCAGCCAAGATAGGTCCTCCTACGAGCAGTACTTC. This translates into CASSQDRSSYEQYF.

Of note for this clone: At the DNA level, this CDR3 is encoded by other sequences in the same sample as well. The chain couples TRBV18 to TRBJ1-5; D gene unclear. Looked up from germline, CDR1 is KGHSH and CDR2 is LQKENI. CDR3 length: 13 amino acids. V lost 6 bases and J lost 2, with 8 bases in between. CDR3 nucleotide sequence: TGTGCCAGCTCTCCCAGCGGCAATCAGCCCCAGCATTTT. This translates into CASSPSGNQPQHF. The whole variable domain, filled in from reference TRBV18 and TRBJ1-5, reads NAGVMQNPRHLVRRRGQEARLRCSPMKGHSHVYWYRQLPEEGLKFMVYLQKENIIDESGMPKERFSAEFPKEGPSILRIQQVVRGDSAAYFCASSPSGNQPQHFGDGTRLSIL.

This clone was seen a few times. This rearrangement joins TRBV6-6 to TRBJ1-1, with TRBD1 as a possible D gene (6 bases). CDR3 length equals 14 residues. Germline values: CDR1 MNHNY, CDR2 SVGAGI (reference sequence). V lost 7 bases to trimming and J lost 4 bases, with 16 bases between them. This CDR3 reads CASTSHGGPTEAFF. In DNA form, the CDR3 reads TGTGCCAGCACTTCCCACGGGGGGCCCACTGAAGCTTTCTTT.

As regards this clone: Its ends do not fully match the called genes, so a read error is possible. In DNA, the CDR3 is TGTGCCAGCAGCTGGGGGACTAGCGGGGACCACTTC. Amino acid sequence: CASSWGTSGDHF. The rearrangement links TRBV5-6 to TRBJ2-7; 13 positions agree with TRBD2. CDR1 and CDR2 (germline): SGHDT, YYEEEE. The CDR3 length is 12 residues.

The sample holds one count of this clone. The rearrangement joins TRBV7-8 to TRBJ1-1; 10 bases map to TRBD1. The junction had 5 bases not matched to a gene; V was cut back by 4 bases and J by 3 bases. The CDR3 totals 15 residues. The germline V gene encodes CDR1 SGHVS and CDR2 FQNEAQ. The CDR3 loop reads CASSSRTGGYTEAFF. The CDR3 DNA reads TGTGCCAGCAGCTCCCGGACAGGGGGATACACTGAAGCTTTCTTT.

V and J are TRBV30 and TRBJ2-3; weak D call: TRBD1 (6 bases). V was cut by 8 bases and J by 1 base, with 13 bases left in between. Germline CDR1 reads GTSNPN; CDR2 reads SVGIG (reference sequence). This CDR3 is 13 amino acids long. CDR3 amino acids: CARKGVGTDTQYF. CDR3 DNA sequence: TGTGCCCGGAAGGGGGTCGGCACAGATACGCAGTATTTT.

The CDR3 DNA sequence: TGTGCCAGCAGCTGGGTGGGGGACTCCTACGAGCAGTACTTC. Its translation is CASSWVGDSYEQYF. The rearrangement uses TRBV28 and TRBJ2-7; D tentatively fits TRBD1 or TRBD2 (5 bases each). V was pared by 6 bases and J by 0 bases, with 12 bases between. The CDR3 is 14 residues long. CDR1 is MDHEN and CDR2 is SYDVKM in the germline V gene.

The chain recombines TRBV7-2 with TRBJ1-5, with TRBD1 matching 7 bases. The CDR3 length is 14 residues. The germline gives CDR1 SGHTA, CDR2 FQGNSA. The V segment lost 4 bases and the J segment 4 bases; nucleotides outside the gene matches: 4. As DNA, the CDR3 is TGTGCCAGCAGCTCCCGGACAGGAAATCAGCCCCAGCATTTT. Translating gives CASSSRTGNQPQHF.

The chain is built from TRBV18 and TRBJ1-1, with 7 bases identical to TRBD1. Unmatched junction bases numbered 11, after V lost 3 bases and J lost 1 base. CDR3 length: 17 amino acids. Germline CDR1 KGHSH, CDR2 LQKENI. CDR3 DNA: TGTGCCAGCTCACCTCGACAGGGAACCTATGGGAACACTGAAGCTTTCTTT. Translation gives CASSPRQGTYGNTEAFF.

The gene calls are TRBV6-5 and TRBJ1-4; no clear D gene. The CDR3 contains 14 residues. V shed 4 bases and J shed 5 bases, with 11 bases lying between them. Germline values: CDR1 MNHEY, CDR2 SVGAGI. Here the CDR3 reads CASSSNSLNEKLFF. Here the CDR3 DNA reads TGTGCCAGCAGTTCAAACTCTTTGAATGAAAAACTGTTTTTT.

In this sample, this clone turned up once. The chain is built from TRBV6-5 and TRBJ1-6; 11 nucleotides match TRBD1. The CDR3 totals 16 residues. CDR1 is MNHEY, CDR2 SVGAGI, per germline. V dropped 0 bases and J dropped 5; count of bases not matched to a gene: 0. The CDR3 bases are TGTGCCAGCAGTTACTCGGACAGGGGGCATAATTCACCCCTCCACTTT. This encodes CASSYSDRGHNSPLHF.

J is TRBJ2-1 and V is TRBV6-2 or TRBV6-3; TRBD1 aligns across 8 bases. The V gene's germline CDR1 is MNHEY and CDR2 SVGEGT. J was trimmed by 7 bases and V by 4 bases; bases with no gene match: 9. The length of the CDR3 is 15 residues. The CDR3 DNA reads TGTGCCAGCAGTTCCGGGACAGGCCCTTGGAATGAGCAGTTCTTC. Translation: CASSSGTGPWNEQFF.

The chain joins TRBV3-1 (or the pseudogene TRBV3-2) to TRBJ2-1; 9 bases are a match to TRBD1. V was pared by 4 bases and J by 3 bases, with 13 bases of the junction left unmatched. Per the germline V gene, CDR1 is LGHDT and CDR2 is YNNKEL (reference sequence). This CDR3 spans 18 amino acids. The CDR3 sequence is CASSLVPGQGANYNEQFF. CDR3 bases: TGTGCCAGCAGCCTCGTCCCGGGACAGGGAGCGAACTACAATGAGCAGTTCTTC.

This clone was observed once. The J gene is TRBJ1-4, the V gene TRBV11-2; 9 nucleotides align to TRBD1. CDR3 size: 17 residues. Germline-derived CDR1 and CDR2 are SGHAT and FQNNGV. Trimming took 5 bases from V and 1 from J; bases not matched to a gene: 8. The CDR3, as DNA: TGTGCCAGCAGCCAAAACTACAGGGGGCTAACTAATGAAAAACTGTTTTTT. Translating gives CASSQNYRGLTNEKLFF.

The genes are TRBV18 and TRBJ1-6, with D uncertain. Germline CDR1 KGHSH, CDR2 LQKENI. Trimming shortened V by 2 bases and J by 7 bases, and 9 bases separated the two germline ends. The CDR3 runs 14 residues. The CDR3 DNA reads TGTGCCAGCTCACCAGTAGAAGTCAATTCACCCCTCCACTTT. Translated: CASSPVEVNSPLHF. The full variable domain, its missing parts supplied by reference TRBV18 and TRBJ1-6, is NAGVMQNPRHLVRRRGQEARLRCSPMKGHSHVYWYRQLPEEGLKFMVYLQKENIIDESGMPKERFSAEFPKEGPSILRIQQVVRGDSAAYFCASSPVEVNSPLHFGNGTRLTVT.

The V and J genes are TRBV30 and TRBJ1-2; TRBD1 matches at 8 bases. Germline loops: CDR1 GTSNPN, CDR2 SVGIG (reference sequence). The V and J ends lost 3 bases and 3 bases, in that order; junction bases with no gene match: 0. The CDR3 is 12 amino acids. CDR3 region: CAWRTGDYGYTF. The CDR3 coding sequence is TGTGCCTGGAGGACAGGGGACTATGGCTACACCTTC.

This chain joins TRBV12-3 or TRBV12-4 and TRBJ2-7; D remains ambiguous. The CDR3 is 12 amino acids. Trimming stripped 4 bases from V and 6 bases from J, with 10 bases between. The CDR3, as DNA: TGTGCCAGCAGTTCGCTAGGGTCCGAGCAGTACTTC. Its translation is CASSSLGSEQYF.

The chain couples TRBV6-5 to TRBJ1-1; D unresolved. Looked up from germline, CDR1 is MNHEY and CDR2 is SVGAGI. Trimming pared 5 bases from V and 7 bases from J, leaving 14 bases between. This CDR3 is built from 13 residues. CDR3 amino acids: CASSHGRKDEAFF. The CDR3 DNA follows: TGTGCCAGCAGTCACGGACGTAAAGATGAAGCTTTCTTT.